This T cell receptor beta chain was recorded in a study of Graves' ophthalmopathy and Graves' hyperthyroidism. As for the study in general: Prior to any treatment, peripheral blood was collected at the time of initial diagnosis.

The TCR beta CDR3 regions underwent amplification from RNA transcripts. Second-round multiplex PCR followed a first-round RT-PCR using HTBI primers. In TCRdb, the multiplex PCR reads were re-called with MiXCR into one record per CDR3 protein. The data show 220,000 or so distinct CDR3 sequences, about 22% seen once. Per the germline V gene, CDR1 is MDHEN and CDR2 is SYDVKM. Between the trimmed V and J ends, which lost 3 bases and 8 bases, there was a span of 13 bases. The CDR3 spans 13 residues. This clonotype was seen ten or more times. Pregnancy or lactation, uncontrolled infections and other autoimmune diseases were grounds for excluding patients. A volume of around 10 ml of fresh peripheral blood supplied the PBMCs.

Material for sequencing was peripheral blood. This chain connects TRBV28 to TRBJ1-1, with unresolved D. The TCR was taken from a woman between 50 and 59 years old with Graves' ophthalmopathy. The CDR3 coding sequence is TGTGCCAGCAGTTTCAACAGCGCGAGGGAAGCTTTCTTT. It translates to CASSFNSAREAFF.